This is a list of T cell receptor beta chains from one sample in a study of blood T cell repertoires in COVID-19. The table came from immunoSEQ multiplex PCR; TCRdb's copy has only in-frame clones and leaves some out. The sample lists about 19,000 clones; 75% to 90% were seen once. Specimen: peripheral blood. The receptors derive from a human donor in a cohort sampled during active COVID-19. The CDR3 runs from the conserved cysteine through the conserved F or W.

TRBV12-3/TRBV12-4 CASSLGQGVQQYF
TRBV10-1 CASSDQGQGRIF
TRBV12-3/TRBV12-4 CASSLSGTEAFF
TRBV3-1/TRBV3-2 CAATVAGGRETQYF
TRBV6-6 CASSHGTSRGYTF
TRBV5-4 CASSSNRGPYEQYF
TRBV11-2 CASSLLHRADEQFF
TRBV19 CASSIRGQGNGYTF
TRBV30 CAWSEIGRGYQPQHF
TRBV7-2 CASSLRFYVEKLFF
TRBV28 CASSPNGGRSAEAFF
TRBV7-9 CASSRQGANTEAFF
TRBV7-9 CASSSGLADYNEQFF
TRBV28 CASTRTGGRRGNEQFF
TRBV19 CASSRRGPGANVLTF
TRBV4-1 CASSPPPGAGVYEQYF
TRBV28 CAIRRFSGNTIYF
TRBV6-4 CASRAGTGITDTQYF
TRBV5-1 CASSTSGRDNEQFF
TRBV28 CASNPGYGYTF
TRBV7-9 CASSSDQGKGGNTIYF
TRBV28 CASSLMWRGRGQPQHF
TRBV6-6 CASSYSPDTGELFF
TRBV5-1 CASSSGTGPQETQYF
TRBV19 CASNGAGDFYGYTF
TRBV27 CASSSRQGAFKGYTF
TRBV19 CACGQGREQYF
TRBV5-1 CASSLGAPNTGELFF
TRBV9 CASSVDTSNSPLHF
TRBV27 CASKWDFLNTGELFF
TRBV6-1 CASSEALAGVGEQYF
TRBV4-1 CASSQDIGRSGTSKETQYF
TRBV29-1 CSVSTGVSYNEQFF
TRBV2 CASYRGPQGEKLFF
TRBV10-3 CATRGQDTEAFF
TRBV2 CASMSGSSTDTQYF
TRBV30 CAWSVLSNQPQHF
TRBV28 CASSGVPNYGYTF
TRBV25-1 CASSELTGFYGYTF
TRBV18 CASSPTTGPDTQYF
TRBV10-1 CASSEGAGYGYTF
TRBV3-1/TRBV3-2 CASGDRGFYGYTF
TRBV18 CASSPATDITDTQYF
TRBV6-5 CASSYSQRARQPQHF
TRBV6-5 CASGKGGTFREKLFF
TRBV9 CASSVGDGTGQYF
TRBV24-1 CATRGKDSLTPESYNEQFF
TRBV7-3 CASSSKSGQSYNEQFF
TRBV5-8 CASIKGLPNEKLFF
TRBV4-2 CASSQDISSSGTPLHF
TRBV14 CASSLLGTGADEQYF
TRBV19 CASSALSGRLSYEQYF
TRBV7-8 CASSLPAPRIAFLTGELFF
TRBV7-9 CASSLDRGNQPQHF
TRBV3-1/TRBV3-2 CASSQVKETQYF
TRBV12-3/TRBV12-4 CVSSLLVSYEQYF
TRBV2 CASSGTGRGNQPQHF
TRBV3-1/TRBV3-2 CASSPTSTRTDTQYF
TRBV6-5 CASIGLGTDTQYF